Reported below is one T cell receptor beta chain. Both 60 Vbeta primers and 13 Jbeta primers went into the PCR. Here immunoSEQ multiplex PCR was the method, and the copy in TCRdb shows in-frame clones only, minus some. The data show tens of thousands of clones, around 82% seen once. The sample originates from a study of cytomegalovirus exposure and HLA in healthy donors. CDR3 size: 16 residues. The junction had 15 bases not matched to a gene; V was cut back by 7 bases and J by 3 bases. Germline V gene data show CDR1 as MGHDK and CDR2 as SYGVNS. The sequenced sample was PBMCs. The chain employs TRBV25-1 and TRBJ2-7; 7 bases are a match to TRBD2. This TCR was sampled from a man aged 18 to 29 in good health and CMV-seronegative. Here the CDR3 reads CASNARGESTFYEQYF. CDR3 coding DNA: TGTGCCAGCAATGCCCGGGGGGAATCCACCTTCTACGAGCAGTACTTC.